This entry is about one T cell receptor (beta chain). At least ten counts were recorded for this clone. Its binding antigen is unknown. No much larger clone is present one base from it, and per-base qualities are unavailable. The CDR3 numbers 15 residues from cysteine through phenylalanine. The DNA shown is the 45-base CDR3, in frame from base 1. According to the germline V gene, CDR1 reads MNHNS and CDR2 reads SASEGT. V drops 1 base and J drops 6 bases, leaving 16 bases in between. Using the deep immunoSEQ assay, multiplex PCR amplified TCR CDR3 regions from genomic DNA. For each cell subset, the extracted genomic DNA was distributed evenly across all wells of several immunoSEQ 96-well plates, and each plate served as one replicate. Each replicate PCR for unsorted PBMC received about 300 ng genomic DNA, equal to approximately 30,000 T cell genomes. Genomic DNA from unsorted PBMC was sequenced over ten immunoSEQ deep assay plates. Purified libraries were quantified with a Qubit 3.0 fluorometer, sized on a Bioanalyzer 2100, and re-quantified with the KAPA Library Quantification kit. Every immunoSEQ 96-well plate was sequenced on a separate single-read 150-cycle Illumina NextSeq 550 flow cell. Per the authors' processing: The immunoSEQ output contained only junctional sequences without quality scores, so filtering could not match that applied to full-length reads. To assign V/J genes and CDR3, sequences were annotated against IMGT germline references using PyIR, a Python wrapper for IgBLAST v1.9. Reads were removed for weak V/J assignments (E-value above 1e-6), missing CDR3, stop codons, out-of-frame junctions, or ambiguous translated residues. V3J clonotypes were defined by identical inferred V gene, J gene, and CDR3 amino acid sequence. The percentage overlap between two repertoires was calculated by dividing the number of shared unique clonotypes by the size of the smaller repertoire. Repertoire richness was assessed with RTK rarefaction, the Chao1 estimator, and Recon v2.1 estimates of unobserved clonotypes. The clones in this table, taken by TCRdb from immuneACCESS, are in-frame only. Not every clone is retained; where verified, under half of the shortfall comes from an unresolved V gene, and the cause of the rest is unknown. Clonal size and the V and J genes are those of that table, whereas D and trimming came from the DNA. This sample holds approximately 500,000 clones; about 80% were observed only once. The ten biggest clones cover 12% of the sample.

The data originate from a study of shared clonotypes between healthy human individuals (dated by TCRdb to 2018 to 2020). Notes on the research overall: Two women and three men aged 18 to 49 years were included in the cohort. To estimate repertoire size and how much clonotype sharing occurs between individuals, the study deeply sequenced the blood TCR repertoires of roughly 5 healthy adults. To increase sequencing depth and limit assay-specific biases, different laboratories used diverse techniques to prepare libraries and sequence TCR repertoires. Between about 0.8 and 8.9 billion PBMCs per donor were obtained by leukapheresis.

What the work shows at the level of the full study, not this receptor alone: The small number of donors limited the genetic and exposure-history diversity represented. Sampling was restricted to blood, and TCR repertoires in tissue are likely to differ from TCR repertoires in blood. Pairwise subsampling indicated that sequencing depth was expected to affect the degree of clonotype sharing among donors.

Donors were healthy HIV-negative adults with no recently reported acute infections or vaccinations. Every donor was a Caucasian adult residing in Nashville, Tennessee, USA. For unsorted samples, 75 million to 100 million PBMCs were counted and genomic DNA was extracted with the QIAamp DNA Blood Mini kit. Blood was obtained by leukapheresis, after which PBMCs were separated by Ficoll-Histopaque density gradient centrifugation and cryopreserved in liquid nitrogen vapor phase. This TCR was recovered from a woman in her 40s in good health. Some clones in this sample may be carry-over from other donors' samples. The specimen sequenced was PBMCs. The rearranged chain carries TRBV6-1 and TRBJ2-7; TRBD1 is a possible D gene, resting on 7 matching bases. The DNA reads TGTGCCAGCAGTGAAGAGGAGGGGGCGCATGTCGAGCAGTACTTC. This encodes CASSEEEGAHVEQYF.